This TCR beta chain is from a study of early T cells in non-severe SARS-CoV-2 infection. Study context: Unpaired chains resulted from sequencing bulk RNA of unsorted whole blood.

Broader study findings: VDJdb matching skewed toward anti-spike CD8 responses, missing private and CD4 specificities.

The CDR3 consists of 15 residues. From germline, CDR1 is MNHEY and CDR2 SVGAGI. V was clipped by 4 bases and J by 2 bases; unmatched bases: 4. This clonotype has a handful of counts. No antigen is known for it. Each cDNA molecule carried a unique molecular identifier. TCRdb fed the 5' RACE reads into MiXCR, producing one record per CDR3 protein. In the table there are 45,000 to 65,000 distinct CDR3 sequences, 9.5% to 15% of which are singletons. The chain carries TRBV6-5 and TRBJ2-3; 9 nucleotides agree with TRBD1. The receptor was derived from an adult who was a healthcare worker with PCR-confirmed SARS-CoV-2 infection or an uninfected control (not recorded which). Specimen: whole blood, collected at baseline. This CDR3 reads CASSSRDRATDTQYF. The CDR3, as DNA: TGTGCCAGCAGTTCTCGGGACAGGGCCACAGATACGCAGTATTTT.